One TCR beta chain is described in this entry. The data were taken from a study of blood T cell repertoires in COVID-19. Original methodology: Nucleated cell counts were estimated from reference gene primer amplification. Clones were sequenced by immunoSEQ multiplex PCR, and TCRdb holds only the in-frame ones, with some missing. V and J calls and clone size are those listed in that table; D and trimming were worked out from the DNA. The data contain 300,000 to 400,000 clones, around 87% of them singletons. CDR3 size: 17 residues. Trimming took 2 bases from V and 2 from J, leaving 18 bases between them. Germline CDR1 and CDR2: SGHDN and FVKESK.

This clonotype originated in a man in his fifties or sixties with active or convalescent COVID-19. V gene TRBV14 combines with J gene TRBJ1-2; D is undetermined. Sequenced material: peripheral blood. The CDR3 DNA reads TGTGCCAGCAGCCAATTTTCTTGGGAGGGAAGGAACTATGGCTACACCTTC. As protein: CASSQFSWEGRNYGYTF.